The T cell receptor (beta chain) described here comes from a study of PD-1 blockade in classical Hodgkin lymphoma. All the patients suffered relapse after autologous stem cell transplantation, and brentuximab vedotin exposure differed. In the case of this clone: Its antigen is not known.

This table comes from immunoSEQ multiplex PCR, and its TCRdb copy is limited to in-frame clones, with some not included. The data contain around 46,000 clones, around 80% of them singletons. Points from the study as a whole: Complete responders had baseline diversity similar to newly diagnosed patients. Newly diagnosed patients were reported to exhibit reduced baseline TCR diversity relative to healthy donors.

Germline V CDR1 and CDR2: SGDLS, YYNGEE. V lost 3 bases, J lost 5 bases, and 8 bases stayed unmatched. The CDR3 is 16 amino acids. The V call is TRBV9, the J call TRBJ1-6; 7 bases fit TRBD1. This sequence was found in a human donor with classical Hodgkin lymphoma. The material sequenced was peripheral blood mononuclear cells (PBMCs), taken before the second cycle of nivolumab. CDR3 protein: CASSERTGPDNSPLHF. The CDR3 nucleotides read TGTGCCAGCAGCGAACGGACAGGTCCCGATAATTCACCCCTCCACTTT. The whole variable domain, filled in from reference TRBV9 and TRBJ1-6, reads DSGVTQTPKHLITATGQRVTLRCSPRSGDLSVYWYQQSLDQGLQFLIQYYNGEERAKGNILERFSAQQFPDLHSELNLSSLELGDSALYFCASSERTGPDNSPLHFGNGTRLTVT.